This T cell receptor (beta chain) was identified in a study of blood T cell repertoires in COVID-19. Study as a whole: Specimens from acute and convalescent COVID-19 originated in the United States, Italy and Spain. PBMCs, B-cell-depleted T cells, or T cells were the source of the cDNA or gDNA that made up the material.

As handled by the study authors: Amplifying reference gene primers gave estimates of nucleated cell counts. The assay was immunoSEQ multiplex PCR, and TCRdb's table has in-frame clones only and misses some. V, J and clone size are those of that table, while D and trimming were read from the DNA. The top ten clones hold around 3.2% of a sample with about 70,000 clones, roughly 87% of them seen once. V was pared by 2 bases and J by 1 base, with 20 bases between. The CDR3 is made up of 18 amino acids. Germline CDR1 is KGHSH and CDR2 is LQKENI. The receptor comes from an elderly man with acute or convalescent COVID-19. J is TRBJ1-1 and V is TRBV18, with D tentatively TRBD1 (5 bases). Sequenced input: peripheral blood. The CDR3: CASSPVAGGNSRNTEAFF. The DNA for the CDR3 is TGTGCCAGCTCACCAGTCGCCGGGGGAAACAGTAGGAACACTGAAGCTTTCTTT.